One and the same sample provided the 2 T cell receptor beta chains below, sequenced in a study of vaccination and CD4 T cells after COVID-19. The sample's treatment: approximately nine-day PBMC culture with coronavirus spike peptide pools or control peptides (ViraFEST assay). The Oncomine TCR Beta short-read assay generated sequence data from the DNA of cultured CD4+ T cells. Via MiXCR, TCRdb re-called the PCR reads, giving one row per CDR3 protein. Of over 15,000 distinct CDR3 sequences listed, less than 50% are singletons. No antigen is known for these receptors. The source material was CD4+ T cells from blood, cultured in vitro, sampled after SARS-CoV-2 vaccination. The source is a human donor who had recovered from COVID-19.

In this sample, this clonotype turned up once. The gene calls are TRBV5-1 and TRBJ2-7, with 7 positions matching TRBD1. The CDR3 spans 17 residues. Germline CDR1 reads SGHRS; CDR2 reads YFSETQ. Losses at the gene ends were 1 base for V and 1 base for J; bases not matched to a gene: 11. This chain's CDR3 is CASSLTRTGWRSYEQYF. Here the CDR3 DNA reads TGCGCCAGCAGCTTGACAAGGACAGGTTGGAGATCCTACGAGCAGTACTTC.

The DNA of the CDR3 is TGCGCCAGCAGAAGAGCGGGGGCTAGGGATGAGCAGTTCTTC. Its translation: CASRRAGARDEQFF. The gene calls are TRBV4-1 and TRBJ2-1; 8 positions agree with TRBD2. Trimming at V came to 6 bases and at J to 8 bases, leaving 9 bases not matched to a gene. In germline, CDR1 is MGHRA, CDR2 YSYEKL. This CDR3 is built from 14 residues.